The next 8 T cell receptor beta chains were all read from a single sample in a study of shared T cell receptors in the human thymus (dated by TCRdb to about 2021). Libraries were made using the immunoSEQ multiplex PCR assay. What TCRdb holds here is the immuneACCESS table cut down to in-frame rearrangements. Part of the clones is not present; checked against another copy, under half of the missing clones reflect an unresolved V gene, and the others are unexplained. The sample includes about 660,000 clones, with 87% observed a single time. The top ten hold 0.0094% of the sample. These same records also appear under a second study, on human thymus T cells.

Sequencing was performed on thymocytes. Receptors originate from a boy under three years old with a congenital heart defect. Donor details come from another sample of the same person, matched by shared clones.

The chain carries TRBV6-5 and TRBJ1-2, with D tentatively TRBD1 (5 bases). From germline, CDR1 is MNHEY and CDR2 SVGAGI. The CDR3 length is 14 residues. V lost 5 bases and J 4 bases, leaving 14 bases between the germline ends. The CDR3 sequence is CASSPKGLVYGYTF. For the CDR3, the DNA is TGTGCCAGCAGTCCCAAGGGGCTGGTCTATGGCTACACCTTC.

This clone was counted a few times. The chain uses TRBV4-3 and TRBJ1-5; tentative D call: TRBD1 (5 bases). The CDR3 is 15 residues long. CDR1 is LGHNA, CDR2 YSLEER, per germline. V was clipped by 2 bases and J by 4 bases, with 12 bases between them. The CDR3 DNA is TGCGCCAGCAGCCAATCATTACAGGTTAATCAGCCCCAGCATTTT. Translated: CASSQSLQVNQPQHF.

This clone showed up just once. Other DNA sequences in this specimen translate into the identical CDR3. CDR3 residues: CASSGVGRGSNYGYTF. The CDR3 DNA reads TGTGCCAGCAGTGGCGTCGGTAGGGGATCTAACTATGGCTACACCTTC. The gene calls are TRBV6-1 and TRBJ1-2; tentative D call: TRBD1 (5 bases). Trimming pared 4 bases from V and 0 bases from J, leaving 15 bases between. The CDR3 sequence is 16 residues long. Germline loops: CDR1 MNHNS, CDR2 SASEGT.

The V and J genes are TRBV5-1 and TRBJ1-6; 7 nucleotides align to TRBD1. J lost 4 bases, V lost 7 bases, and 8 bases had no gene match. The CDR3 covers 15 residues. Germline CDR1 reads SGHRS; CDR2 reads YFSETQ. The CDR3 spells CASPLGQLYNSPLHF. DNA of the CDR3: TGCGCCAGCCCCCTGGGACAGCTTTATAATTCACCCCTCCACTTT.

V is TRBV7-9 and J is TRBJ2-7, with 14 bases lining up with TRBD2. Per germline, CDR1 SEHNR and CDR2 FQNEAQ (reference sequence). With 5 bases clipped from V and 2 bases from J, the junction kept 8 bases outside the gene matches. This CDR3 comprises 17 residues. CDR3 DNA: TGTGCCAGCAGCCCAGGGACTAGCGGGAGAGTGGCCTACGAGCAGTACTTC. Translation gives CASSPGTSGRVAYEQYF.

The rearrangement links TRBV5-6 to TRBJ2-7; TRBD2 matches at 8 bases. With 6 bases clipped from V and 0 bases from J, the junction kept 5 bases outside the gene matches. The CDR3 extends over 14 amino acids. The germline V gene encodes CDR1 SGHDT and CDR2 YYEEEE. This chain's CDR3 is CASNTGGVSYEQYF. In DNA form, the CDR3 reads TGTGCCAGCAACACCGGGGGGGTCTCCTACGAGCAGTACTTC.

The chain links TRBV27 to TRBJ1-2; 12 positions agree with TRBD1. CDR1 and CDR2 from the germline V gene are MNHEY and SMNVEV (reference sequence). J lost 8 bases, V lost 3 bases, and 13 bases had no gene match. This CDR3 comprises 17 residues. The CDR3 sequence: CASSFHQGDRGQYGYTF. The DNA for the CDR3 is TGTGCCAGCAGTTTCCATCAGGGGGACAGGGGGCAGTACGGCTACACCTTC.

This sequence joins TRBV7-2 and TRBJ1-5; no firm D call. The length of the CDR3 is 16 residues. The V end lost 1 base, the J end lost 0 bases, and 10 bases lay between the germline ends. Germline lookup yields CDR1 SGHTA and CDR2 FQGNSA. The CDR3 bases are TGTGCCAGCAGCTTAGATGGAGGTGGTAGCAATCAGCCCCAGCATTTT. Translating gives CASSLDGGGSNQPQHF.